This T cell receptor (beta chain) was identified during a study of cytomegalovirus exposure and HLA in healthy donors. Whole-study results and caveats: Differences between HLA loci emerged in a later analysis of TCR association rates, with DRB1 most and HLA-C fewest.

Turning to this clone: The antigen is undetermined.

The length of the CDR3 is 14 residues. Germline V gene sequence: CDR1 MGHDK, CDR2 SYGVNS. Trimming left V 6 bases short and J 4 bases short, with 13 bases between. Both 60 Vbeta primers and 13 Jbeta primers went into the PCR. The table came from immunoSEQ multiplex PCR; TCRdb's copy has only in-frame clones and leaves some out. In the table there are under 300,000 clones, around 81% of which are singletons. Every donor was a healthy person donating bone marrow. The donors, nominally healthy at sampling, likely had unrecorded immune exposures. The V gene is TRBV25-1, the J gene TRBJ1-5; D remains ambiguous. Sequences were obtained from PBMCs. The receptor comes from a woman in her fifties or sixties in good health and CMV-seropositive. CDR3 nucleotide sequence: TGTGCCAGCAGAGTTAGGACGGGGAATCAGCCCCAGCATTTT. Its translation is CASRVRTGNQPQHF.